A single T cell receptor beta chain is shown here with its context. This entry comes from a study of spatial heterogeneity in lung cancer. Turning to the study itself: Taken at a median of approximately 2 years after resection, follow-up PBMC samples underwent sequencing when available.

Noted time point: blood at routine non-recurrence follow-up after resection. The authors sequenced whole RNA from tumor, nontumor lung or frozen PBMC without sorting. Every individual TCR cDNA molecule carried its own unique molecular identifier, which allowed correction of PCR and sequencing errors. TCRdb processed the 5' RACE reads anew with MiXCR; each CDR3 protein has one entry. The data hold fewer than 60,000 distinct CDR3 sequences, with around 6.7% observed a single time. V lost 6 bases to trimming and J lost 3 bases, with 18 bases between them. CDR1 and CDR2 from the germline V gene are GTSNPN and SVGIG (reference sequence). The CDR3 runs to 14 residues.

This material consisted of PBMCs, taken at follow-up. The TCR sequence derives from a female donor with early-stage non-small cell lung cancer. The chain couples TRBV30 to TRBJ2-7; possibly TRBD2 for D (6 bases). Here the CDR3 DNA reads TGTGCCTGTACCCCAGGAGGGGATCGCTACGAGCAGTACTTC. Translated: CACTPGGDRYEQYF.